The next 27 T cell receptor beta chains were all read from a single sample in a study of human T cells and chemical hapten exposure. As to time point: patch test 1, 2 weeks after DPC sensitization. Noted treatment: therapeutic diphenylcyclopropenone sensitization with weekly scalp DPC. Using its own MiXCR run on the RACE reads, TCRdb lists one record per CDR3 protein. Of 75,000 to 90,000 distinct CDR3 sequences listed, 12% are singletons. The sequences come from whole blood, collected in connection with sensitization to the hapten diphenylcyclopropenone (DPC). The source of these receptors is a woman in her fifties or sixties with alopecia areata. Some clones in this sample may be carry-over from other donors' samples.

Ten or more counts support this clonotype. This is likely a read error, given that the CDR3 carries no conserved phenylalanine or tryptophan at its end. The chain carries TRBV28 and TRBJ2-1; TRBD2 aligns across 10 bases. The CDR3 length is 16 residues. V shed 6 bases and J 3 bases; nucleotides not matched to a gene: 8. The V gene's germline CDR1 is MDHEN and CDR2 SYDVKM. CDR3 protein: CASSSPLAGDYNEQFS. CDR3 in DNA: TGTGCCAGCAGCTCCCCCCTAGCGGGGGACTACAATGAGCAGTTCTCC.

V is TRBV7-9 and J is TRBJ1-4; D is uncertain. Germline-derived CDR1 and CDR2 are SEHNR and FQNEAQ (reference sequence). V was cut by 5 bases and J by 3 bases, with 4 bases left in between. This CDR3 has 12 residues. The CDR3 DNA follows: TGTGCCAGCAGCACATCTAATGAAAAACTGTTTTTT. It specifies CASSTSNEKLFF.

This clonotype turned up a few times. The chain links TRBV6-1 to TRBJ1-2; D is undetermined. CDR1 MNHNS and CDR2 SASEGT come from the germline V gene. The CDR3 loop spans 10 amino acids. V lost 11 bases and J 5 bases, leaving 9 bases between the germline ends. The CDR3 loop is CASQEYGYTF. CDR3 nucleotides: TGTGCCTCCCAGGAATATGGCTACACCTTC.

This chain uses TRBV18 with TRBJ1-1, with TRBD1 as a possible D gene (6 bases). Per germline, CDR1 KGHSH and CDR2 LQKENI. This CDR3 contains 16 residues. The ends were cut back, 2 bases at V and 4 bases at J, with 17 bases in the middle. The CDR3 nucleotides are TGTGCCAGCTCACCAATGGGTTTGGGGGGGCTCACTGAAGCTTTCTTT. This translates into CASSPMGLGGLTEAFF.

This clonotype appeared many times. This sequence joins TRBV6-5 and TRBJ1-1, with 8 bases identical to TRBD1. The V and J ends lost 5 bases and 1 base, in that order; junction bases with no gene match: 6. Germline V gene data show CDR1 as MNHEY and CDR2 as SVGAGI. The CDR3 totals 15 residues. The CDR3 DNA is TGTGCCAGCAGTACGATGGACAGGGAGAACACTGAAGCTTTCTTT. It is translated as CASSTMDRENTEAFF.

This clonotype came up many times. The rearrangement joins TRBV30 to TRBJ1-3; D is undetermined. V was clipped by 1 base and J by 9 bases, with 16 bases between them. Germline CDR1 and CDR2: GTSNPN and SVGIG (reference sequence). The CDR3 loop spans 14 amino acids. CDR3 in DNA: TGTGCCTGGAGTGATGGCGTAACCCGGGGCACCATATATTTT. As protein: CAWSDGVTRGTIYF.

This clonotype was seen repeatedly, ten times or more. This CDR3 reads CASKLGVMTDTQYF. The CDR3 bases are TGTGCCAGCAAACTAGGGGTGATGACAGATACGCAGTATTTT. This chain links TRBV7-2 with TRBJ2-3; D is tentatively TRBD1 or TRBD2 (5 bases each). CDR1 is SGHTA, CDR2 FQGNSA, per germline. The CDR3 is 14 residues long. The V and J ends lost 7 bases and 3 bases respectively, with 14 bases between them. Full variable domain (rest looked up from reference TRBV7-2 and TRBJ2-3): GAGVSQSPSNKVTEKGKDVELRCDPISGHTALYWYRQSLGQGLEFLIYFQGNSAPDKSGLPSDRFSAERTGGSVSTLTIQRTQQEDSAVYLCASKLGVMTDTQYFGPGTRLTVL.

This clonotype has only a few counts. V gene TRBV6-1 combines with J gene TRBJ2-5; TRBD1 matches at 7 bases. The CDR3 has 15 amino acids. Germline V CDR1 and CDR2: MNHNS, SASEGT. The J segment lost 1 base and the V segment lost 0 bases, leaving 2 bases of the junction unmatched. The CDR3 region has the DNA TGTGCCAGCAGTGAAGCGGGGACAGTCCAAGAGACCCAGTACTTC. Amino acid sequence: CASSEAGTVQETQYF.

This clonotype was counted ten times or more. The J gene is TRBJ2-2, the V gene TRBV11-1; D not certain. Trimming left V 5 bases short and J 3 bases short, with 7 bases between. Germline V gene data show CDR1 as SGHAT and CDR2 as FQDESV (reference sequence). CDR3 length: 13 residues. CDR3 in DNA: TGTGCCAGCAGCCTACTCTACACCGGGGAGCTGTTTTTT. It specifies CASSLLYTGELFF.

This clonotype was picked up a small number of times. This chain uses TRBV6-5 with TRBJ2-1; the D gene is possibly TRBD2 (6 bases). Between the trimmed V and J ends, which lost 0 bases and 2 bases, there was a span of 11 bases. This CDR3 comprises 16 residues. Germline V gene lookup returns CDR1 MNHEY and CDR2 SVGAGI. The CDR3 region is CASSYSGGAAYNEQFF. The CDR3 DNA reads TGTGCCAGCAGTTACTCAGGAGGGGCAGCCTACAATGAGCAGTTCTTC.

This clonotype was counted at least ten times. The J gene is TRBJ1-3, the V gene TRBV6-5; no clear D. V was pared by 2 bases and J by 0 bases, with 11 bases between. CDR3 length: 16 residues. CDR1 and CDR2 from the germline V gene are MNHEY and SVGAGI. CDR3 in DNA: TGTGCCAGCAGTTACGCTGGACCCTACTCTGGAAACACCATATATTTT. The encoded protein is CASSYAGPYSGNTIYF.

This rearrangement joins TRBV18 to TRBJ1-2; D unresolved. CDR1 is KGHSH, CDR2 LQKENI, per germline. The CDR3 runs to 17 residues. V shed 4 bases and J shed 0 bases, with 18 bases lying between them. The CDR3 coding sequence is TGTGCCAGCTCACTCAACCAACCGGACGGAGCTAACTATGGCTACACCTTC. Its translation is CASSLNQPDGANYGYTF.

V is TRBV6-2 or TRBV6-3 and J is TRBJ2-3; D possibly matches TRBD1 or TRBD2 (5 bases each). Germline values: CDR1 MNHEY, CDR2 SVGEGT. The CDR3 covers 15 residues. Trimming cost V 2 bases and J 1 base, with 10 bases left between them. CDR3 in amino acids: CASSYGGVGTDTQYF. CDR3 nucleotide sequence: TGTGCCAGCAGTTACGGGGGTGTCGGCACAGATACGCAGTATTTT.

In its sample, this clonotype was seen a few times. The V and J genes are TRBV14 and TRBJ2-5; unclear D gene. Deletions cut 0 bases from V and 7 bases from J, with 3 bases between. Germline lookup yields CDR1 SGHDN and CDR2 FVKESK. The CDR3 runs to 11 residues. Here the CDR3 DNA reads TGTGCCAGCAGCCAAGACGGGACCCAGTACTTC. Translation: CASSQDGTQYF.

This clonotype was recorded at least ten times. The rearrangement uses TRBV5-5 and TRBJ2-3; the D is unclear. V lost 2 bases, J lost 0 bases, and 7 bases lay in between. Germline V gene data show CDR1 as SGHKS and CDR2 as YYEKEE (reference sequence). This CDR3 comprises 14 residues. The CDR3 coding sequence is TGTGCCAGCAGCTTAGTTACGAGCACAGATACGCAGTATTTT. This gives the protein CASSLVTSTDTQYF.

This clonotype was seen more than once but under ten times. The chain couples TRBV11-1 to TRBJ2-3, with 11 bases identical to TRBD2. V dropped 5 bases and J dropped 0; count of bases not matched to a gene: 13. The CDR3 consists of 19 residues. The germline gives CDR1 SGHAT, CDR2 FQDESV (reference sequence). CDR3 sequence (DNA): TGTGCCAGCAGCCCCCGGCGGAGTAGCGGGGGGGGCAGCACAGATACGCAGTATTTT. It translates to CASSPRRSSGGGSTDTQYF. Complete variable domain (other parts from reference TRBV11-1 and TRBJ2-3): EAEVAQSPRYKITEKSQAVAFWCDPISGHATLYWYRQILGQGPELLVQFQDESVVDDSQLPKDRFSAERLKGVDSTLKIQPAELGDSAMYLCASSPRRSSGGGSTDTQYFGPGTRLTVL.

The chain joins TRBV20-1 to TRBJ1-1; TRBD1 matches at 9 bases. V gave up 2 bases and J gave up 1 base; unmatched junction bases: 2. The V gene's germline CDR1 is DFQATT and CDR2 SNEGSKA (reference sequence). The CDR3 has 14 residues. CDR3 loop: CSARRQGGNTEAFF. For the CDR3, the DNA is TGCAGTGCTAGAAGACAGGGGGGGAACACTGAAGCTTTCTTT.

The chain joins TRBV9 to TRBJ1-1; D gene unclear. This CDR3 spans 14 amino acids. V was pared by 0 bases and J by 1 base, with 7 bases between. Germline CDR1 reads SGDLS; CDR2 reads YYNGEE. CDR3 nucleotides: TGTGCCAGCAGCGTAGGGGCCAGGAACACTGAAGCTTTCTTT. Translating it yields CASSVGARNTEAFF.

This chain uses TRBV5-6 with TRBJ2-7; 13 nucleotides line up with TRBD2. CDR1 and CDR2 from the germline V gene are SGHDT and YYEEEE. V shed 4 bases and J 5 bases; nucleotides not matched to a gene: 3. The CDR3 length is 14 residues. The CDR3 nucleotides read TGTGCCAGCAGCGCCGGACTAGCGGGGGACGAGCAGTACTTC. This gives the protein CASSAGLAGDEQYF.

This clonotype was detected only a few times. This rearrangement joins TRBV18 to TRBJ2-3; D is uncertain. Trimming took 3 bases from V and 0 from J, leaving 16 bases between them. CDR3 length: 17 residues. Germline-derived CDR1 and CDR2 are KGHSH and LQKENI. CDR3 amino acids: CASSPSEGQWSTDTQYF. The CDR3 nucleotides read TGTGCCAGCTCACCCAGTGAAGGGCAATGGAGCACAGATACGCAGTATTTT.

This clonotype was seen repeatedly, ten times or more. The rearrangement links TRBV9 to TRBJ1-1; 10 bases map to TRBD1. In germline, CDR1 is SGDLS, CDR2 YYNGEE. This CDR3 contains 16 residues. With V trimmed by 3 bases and J by 5 bases, 10 bases remained unmatched. The CDR3 sequence is CASSARQGATRTEAFF. In DNA form, the CDR3 reads TGTGCCAGCAGCGCGAGACAGGGGGCGACGAGGACTGAAGCTTTCTTT.

This clonotype was seen a handful of times. V is TRBV13 and J is TRBJ1-1; 7 bases fit TRBD1. The V gene end was trimmed by 6 bases and the J gene end by 10 bases; junction bases not matched to a gene: 11. The CDR3 has 13 amino acids. Germline loops: CDR1 PRHDT, CDR2 FYEKMQ (reference sequence). This CDR3 is CASSLRHRGRAFF. CDR3 nucleotides: TGTGCCAGCAGTCTGCGGCACAGGGGTAGAGCTTTCTTT.

The chain combines TRBV6-1 with TRBJ2-5; 7 nucleotides match TRBD1. The CDR3 extends over 13 amino acids. J was trimmed by 2 bases and V by 4 bases; bases with no gene match: 1. From germline, CDR1 is MNHNS and CDR2 SASEGT. In DNA, the CDR3 is TGTGCCAGCAGTGTGACAGGGCAAGAGACCCAGTACTTC. Its protein product is CASSVTGQETQYF.

This clonotype occurred many times. This sequence joins TRBV7-3 and TRBJ1-2; D ambiguous. V was shortened by 2 bases and J by 2 bases, with 9 bases between the two germline ends. The length of the CDR3 is 14 residues. From germline, CDR1 is SGHTA and CDR2 FQGTGA. The CDR3 region is CASSLDEQNYGYTF. The CDR3 DNA follows: TGTGCCAGCAGCTTAGACGAGCAGAACTATGGCTACACCTTC. The full variable domain, its missing parts supplied by reference TRBV7-3 and TRBJ1-2, is GAGVSQTPSNKVTEKGKYVELRCDPISGHTALYWYRQSLGQGPEFLIYFQGTGAADDSGLPNDRFFAVRPEGSVSTLKIQRTERGDSAVYLCASSLDEQNYGYTFGSGTRLTVV.

This clonotype was found many times. The chain has TRBV3-1 and TRBJ2-5; 8 nucleotides match TRBD2. Germline CDR1 LGHDT, CDR2 YNNKEL (reference sequence). The V and J ends lost 1 base and 3 bases, in that order; junction bases with no gene match: 4. CDR3 size: 15 residues. The chain's CDR3 is CASSQGVLAEETQYF. The CDR3, as DNA: TGTGCCAGCAGCCAAGGTGTACTAGCGGAAGAGACCCAGTACTTC.

This clonotype was found a few times. This rearrangement joins TRBV18 to TRBJ1-3, with no clear D. Germline CDR1 KGHSH, CDR2 LQKENI. The CDR3 is made up of 15 amino acids. V was cut by 2 bases and J by 0 bases, with 8 bases left in between. Written as DNA, the CDR3 is TGTGCCAGCTCACCAGGGGTGAGCTCTGGAAACACCATATATTTT. Translated, it gives CASSPGVSSGNTIYF. Filled out from reference TRBV18 and TRBJ1-3, the complete variable domain reads NAGVMQNPRHLVRRRGQEARLRCSPMKGHSHVYWYRQLPEEGLKFMVYLQKENIIDESGMPKERFSAEFPKEGPSILRIQQVVRGDSAAYFCASSPGVSSGNTIYFGEGSWLTVV.

The V gene is TRBV15, the J gene TRBJ1-2, with D perhaps TRBD1 (5 bases). This CDR3 has 13 residues. The V end was cut by 9 bases, the J end by 0 bases, with 11 bases between. Germline CDR1 reads LNHNV; CDR2 reads YYDKDF (reference sequence). The CDR3 sequence: CATSPGPNYGYTF. DNA of the CDR3: TGTGCCACTTCACCGGGGCCTAACTATGGCTACACCTTC.